The present T cell receptor (beta chain) was sequenced within a study of Graves' ophthalmopathy and Graves' hyperthyroidism (dated by TCRdb to the late 2010s). A note on the overall study: Hyperthyroidism was considered stable if no progression to ophthalmopathy occurred within 18 months of follow-up. To tell Graves' ophthalmopathy apart from Graves' hyperthyroidism, and to predict which patients would progress to ophthalmopathy, the study relied on TCR beta repertoire signatures. To explore V-J signatures that distinguish ophthalmopathy from hyperthyroidism, a discovery set of 100 patients was enrolled, made up of 43 with ophthalmopathy and 55 to 65 with stable hyperthyroidism. In total, approximately 130 blood samples were TCR-sequenced: 43 ophthalmopathy, roughly 77 hyperthyroidism and around 17 hyperthyroidism-to-ophthalmopathy patients. Once sampling was done, hyperthyroidism patients were given methimazole at a starting dose of 30 mg daily, while ophthalmopathy patients were given high-dose intravenous methylprednisolone. For independent validation, a separate cohort was made up of 18 hyperthyroidism patients plus 17 patients who later progressed from hyperthyroidism to ophthalmopathy. In roughly 6 hyperthyroidism patients, T-cell repertoires of thyroid tissue and blood were compared. Overall study results and their limits: In cross-validation, the 13-signature model distinguished ophthalmopathy from stable hyperthyroidism with approximately 88% sensitivity and approximately 81% specificity, and in the test set the corresponding values were roughly 80% and 76%. In validation, the model predicted ophthalmopathy progression with nearly 71% sensitivity and roughly 78% specificity; 12 predicted patients were CT-confirmed with GO in a median of roughly 6.8 months. Sample size was not predetermined statistically, and investigators were not blinded to group allocation. Most expanded thyroid clonotypes with frequency above 0.001 were also detected in blood, suggesting blood repertoires may reflect the thyroid immune response.

This clonotype has a count of ten or more. Its specific antigen is unknown. Qualities for individual bases were not recorded, and no much larger clone is one base off. Hyperthyroidism patients were newly diagnosed, with disease duration under 2 months, and aged 18 to 65 years. Patients with other autoimmune diseases, uncontrolled infections, pregnancy or lactation were excluded from the study. Diagnosis relied on clinical symptoms, serum thyroxine, TRAb, thyroid ultrasound and orbital computed tomography. Total RNA was extracted using Trizol reagent, and RNA quality was checked on an Agilent 2100 Bioanalyzer. For repertoire sequencing, TCR beta CDR3 regions were amplified from RNA transcripts. The first round was an RT-PCR using HTBI primers with the Qiagen OneStep RT-PCR kit, and this first round was followed by a second-round multiplex PCR, then size selection and purification. The libraries underwent paired-end sequencing with 100 bp reads on an Illumina HiSeq2000. In the original analysis: SOAPnuke was used to process the reads, throwing out any read that had adapters, had uncalled bases, had a mean Phred below 15, or lacked an exact constant-primer or identifier match. High-quality paired reads were merged with COPE v1.2.5. Each unique nucleotide sequence was defined as a clonotype, and clonotypes were aligned to IMGT TRB V, D and J references with MiTCR v1.1. The analysis was limited to V-J combinations with a frequency above 0.0001, which together covered approximately 99% of repertoires. For each V-J combination, a TCR clonal expansion and chaos score was defined as F50 clonal expansion divided by the chaos observed in the TCRdist matrix. Welch's t-statistics and random forest were used to reduce features to some 13 V-J combinations, which were fed into a naive Bayes classifier. Thyroid-blood repertoire similarity was quantified with the Morisita-Horn index. Starting from the raw public reads, TCRdb applied fastp trimming at Q25, assembled clones with MiXCR and retained in-frame beta chains. Rows are combined by CDR3 protein, so each entry shows the most common genes and DNA. TCRdb, not the original authors, processed these V and J calls. The sample has 1 million to 1.3 million distinct CDR3 sequences on record, 35% to 40% of them singletons. Together, the top ten hold around 10% of the sample.

Sequencing used peripheral blood or thyroid tissue (not recorded which). This clonotype originated in an adult man with Graves' hyperthyroidism.

The bases read TGTGCCAGCAGACAGGGGGGAGGGACTGAAGCTTTCTTT. The encoded protein is CASRQGGGTEAFF. The chain couples TRBV3-1 to TRBJ1-1; 8 middle bases align to TRBD1. CDR1 and CDR2 are drawn from the germline V gene (reference sequence): LGHDT, YNNKEL. The CDR3 covers 13 residues, taking in both the cysteine and the phenylalanine. The kept DNA is CDR3 alone, 39 bases in frame from the first base. V trim: 6 bases; J trim: 5 bases; unmatched bases: 5.